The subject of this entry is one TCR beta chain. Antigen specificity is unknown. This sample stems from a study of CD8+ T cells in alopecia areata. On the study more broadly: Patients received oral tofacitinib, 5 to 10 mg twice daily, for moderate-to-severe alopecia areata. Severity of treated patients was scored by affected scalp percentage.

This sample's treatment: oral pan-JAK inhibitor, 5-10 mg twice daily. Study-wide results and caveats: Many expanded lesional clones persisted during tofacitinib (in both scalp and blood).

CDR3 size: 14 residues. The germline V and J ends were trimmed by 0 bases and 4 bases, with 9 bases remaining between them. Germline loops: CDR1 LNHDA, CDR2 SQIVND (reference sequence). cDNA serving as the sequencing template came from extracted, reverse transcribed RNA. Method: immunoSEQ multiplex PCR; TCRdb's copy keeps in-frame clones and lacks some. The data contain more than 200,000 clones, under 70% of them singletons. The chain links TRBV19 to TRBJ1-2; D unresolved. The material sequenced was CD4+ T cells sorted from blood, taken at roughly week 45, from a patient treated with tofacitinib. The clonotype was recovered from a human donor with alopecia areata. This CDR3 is CASSIDTAIYGYTF. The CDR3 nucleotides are TGTGCCAGTAGTATAGACACGGCGATCTATGGCTACACCTTC.